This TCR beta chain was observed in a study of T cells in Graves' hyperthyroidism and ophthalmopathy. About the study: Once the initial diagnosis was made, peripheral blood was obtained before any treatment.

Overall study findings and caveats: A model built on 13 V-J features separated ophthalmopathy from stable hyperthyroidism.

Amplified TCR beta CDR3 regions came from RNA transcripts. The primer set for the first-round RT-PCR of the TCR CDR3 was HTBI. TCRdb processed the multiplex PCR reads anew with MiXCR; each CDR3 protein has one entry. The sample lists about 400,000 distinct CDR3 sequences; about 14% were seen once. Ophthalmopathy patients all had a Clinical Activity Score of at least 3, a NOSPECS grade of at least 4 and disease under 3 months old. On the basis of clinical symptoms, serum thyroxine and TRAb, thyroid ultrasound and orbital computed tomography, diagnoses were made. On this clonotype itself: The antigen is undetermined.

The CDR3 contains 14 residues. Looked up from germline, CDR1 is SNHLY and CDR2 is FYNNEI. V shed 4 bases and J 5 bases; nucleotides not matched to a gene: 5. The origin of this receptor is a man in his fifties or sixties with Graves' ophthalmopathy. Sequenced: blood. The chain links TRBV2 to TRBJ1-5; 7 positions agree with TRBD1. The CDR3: CASSATGADQPQHF. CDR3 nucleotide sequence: TGTGCCAGCAGTGCCACAGGGGCTGATCAGCCCCAGCATTTT.